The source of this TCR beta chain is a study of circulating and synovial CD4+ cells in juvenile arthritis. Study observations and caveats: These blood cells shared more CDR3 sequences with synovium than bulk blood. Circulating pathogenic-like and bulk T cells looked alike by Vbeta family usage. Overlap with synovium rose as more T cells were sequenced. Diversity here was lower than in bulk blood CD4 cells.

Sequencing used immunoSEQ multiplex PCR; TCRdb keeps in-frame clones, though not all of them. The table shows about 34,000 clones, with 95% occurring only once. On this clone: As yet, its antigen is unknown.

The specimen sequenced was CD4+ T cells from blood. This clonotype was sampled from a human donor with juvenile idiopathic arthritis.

CDR3 sequence reads: CASSGQGLNEKLFF. CDR3 nucleotide sequence: TGTGCCAGCAGCGGACAGGGTCTTAATGAAAAACTGTTTTTT. The rearrangement links TRBV6-5 to TRBJ1-4; 8 bases align to TRBD1. CDR1 and CDR2 from the germline V gene are MNHEY and SVGAGI. J lost 4 bases, V lost 6 bases, and 4 bases had no gene match. The CDR3 contains 14 residues.